The clone carrying this TCR beta chain was seen ten or more times. Its specificity is not known. This record comes from a study of glioma-infiltrating T cells. Study-wide findings and caveats: Above-expected tissue-blood divergence occurred in all gliomas, most in low-grade ones. CDR3 overlap between tissue and blood was very small.

Germline-derived CDR1 and CDR2 are LGHNA and YSLEER. The CDR3 runs 14 residues. V shed 2 bases and J shed 4 bases, with 9 bases lying between them. Amplification of TCR alpha and beta CDR3 regions from RNA used iRepertoire nested multiplex PCR. Input was roughly 100-450 ng of tissue mRNA or PBMC total RNA. TCRdb itself ran the multiplex PCR reads through MiXCR, one entry per CDR3 protein. The profile shows fewer than 110,000 distinct CDR3 sequences, approximately 28% of them singletons. Specimen: glioma tissue, nonneoplastic brain tissue, or PBMCs (not recorded which). This chain uses TRBV4-3 with TRBJ1-5, with D uncertain. The TCR comes from a human donor with low-grade glioma or glioblastoma, undergoing nonglioma brain surgery, or in good health (not recorded which). This CDR3 is CASSQRFINQPQHF. CDR3 nucleotide sequence: TGCGCCAGCAGCCAACGTTTTATTAATCAGCCCCAGCATTTT.